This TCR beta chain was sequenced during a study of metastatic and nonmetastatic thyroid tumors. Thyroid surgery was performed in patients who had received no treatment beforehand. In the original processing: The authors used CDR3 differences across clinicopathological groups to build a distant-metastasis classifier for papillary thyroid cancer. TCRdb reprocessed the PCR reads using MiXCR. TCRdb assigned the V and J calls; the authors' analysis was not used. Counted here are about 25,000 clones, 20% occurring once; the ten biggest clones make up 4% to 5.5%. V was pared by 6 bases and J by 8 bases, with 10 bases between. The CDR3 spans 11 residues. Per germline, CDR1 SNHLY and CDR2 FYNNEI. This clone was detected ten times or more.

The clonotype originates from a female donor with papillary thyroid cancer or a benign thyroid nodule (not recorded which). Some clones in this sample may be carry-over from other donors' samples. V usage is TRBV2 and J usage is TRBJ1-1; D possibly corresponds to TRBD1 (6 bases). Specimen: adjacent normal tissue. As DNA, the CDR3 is TGTGCCAGCAGGCCCGGGACAGAAGCTTTCTTT. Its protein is CASRPGTEAFF.